The text below deals with one T cell receptor (beta chain). This CDR3 region has 14 residues. The germline V gene encodes CDR1 SEHNR and CDR2 FQNEAQ (reference sequence). V shed 5 bases and J 6 bases; nucleotides not matched to a gene: 7. This entry is derived from a study of cytomegalovirus exposure and HLA in healthy donors. As for the study in general: Earlier results showed almost 120 million unique TCR beta sequences derived from roughly 200 million T cells.

Amplification used 60 Vbeta primers and 13 Jbeta primers. Produced via immunoSEQ multiplex PCR; TCRdb's table is partial and in-frame only. The sample has tens of thousands of clones, around 80% seen once. The chain has TRBV7-9 and TRBJ1-1; 9 bases are shared with TRBD1. Source material: PBMCs. The TCR sequence derives from a man aged 35-49 years in good health and CMV-seronegative. The CDR3 coding sequence is TGTGCCAGCAGCGCCTACAGGGGGCGGCCTGAAGCTTTCTTT. Protein: CASSAYRGRPEAFF.